Listed below are T cell receptor beta chains from one sample, sequenced in a study of glioma-infiltrating T cells. From the multiplex PCR reads, TCRdb called clonotypes with MiXCR, one entry per CDR3 protein. Of about 180,000 distinct CDR3 sequences listed, under 55% are singletons. Sample: glioma tissue, nonneoplastic brain tissue, or PBMCs (not recorded which). These receptor sequences come from a human donor with low-grade glioma or glioblastoma, undergoing nonglioma brain surgery, or in good health (not recorded which). CDR3s include the opening cysteine and the closing phenylalanine or tryptophan. A D gene is named only where the DNA matches it firmly. Size tells how often a clone was seen (once, few, many) or the class of an expanded clone, and some rows leave it out.

v_call	clone_size	j_call	d_call	cdr3_aa	cdr3_nt
TRBV2	-	TRBJ1-5	-	CASSEAATLAQSAPAF	TGTGCCAGCAGTGAGGCGGCAACCCTGGCCCAATCAGCCCCAGCATTT
TRBV4-1	few	TRBJ1-5	-	CASSQDGGSNQPQHF	TGCGCCAGCAGCCAAGACGGGGGGAGCAATCAGCCCCAGCATTTT
TRBV27	many	TRBJ1-2	-	CASRGSGETYYGYTF	TGTGCCAGCAGGGGGTCAGGGGAAACTTACTATGGCTACACCTTC
TRBV18	many	TRBJ2-3	-	CASSPTQEGNTDTQYF	TGTGCCAGCTCACCTACCCAGGAGGGGAACACAGATACGCAGTATTTT
TRBV20-1	-	TRBJ2-1	TRBD2	CIALPTSGRAYNEQFF	TGCATTGCCCTCCCGACTAGCGGGAGGGCATACAATGAGCAGTTCTTC
TRBV20-1	-	TRBJ2-2	TRBD2	CSASLTGGTGEVVF	TGCAGTGCCTCATTGACGGGAGGAACCGGGGAGGTGGTTTTT
TRBV7-9	few	TRBJ2-1	-	CASSSTAGLHNEQFF	TGTGCCAGCAGCTCGACCGCGGGACTCCACAATGAGCAGTTCTTC
TRBV5-1	-	TRBJ2-1	TRBD2	CASSTAGTSSNEQFF	TGCGCCAGCAGCACTGCCGGGACTAGCTCAAATGAGCAGTTCTTC
TRBV5-1	-	TRBJ2-5	TRBD1	CASSLGQGFGTQYF	TGCGCCAGCAGCCTCGGACAGGGTTTTGGGACCCAGTACTTC
TRBV19	few	TRBJ2-3	-	CASTTSGSGTDTQYF	TGTGCCAGTACCACCTCCGGTTCCGGCACAGATACGCAGTATTTT
TRBV4-2	few	TRBJ2-4	-	CASSQDPAGFRNIQYF	TGTGCCAGCAGCCAAGATCCGGCGGGGTTTAGAAACATTCAGTACTTC
TRBV30	-	TRBJ2-7	-	CAWSVMASYSYEQYF	TGTGCCTGGAGTGTAATGGCTAGCTACTCCTACGAGCAGTACTTC
TRBV6-5	few	TRBJ2-6	TRBD2	CASSWGLAGVPGANVLTF	TGTGCCAGCAGTTGGGGACTAGCGGGAGTCCCCGGGGCCAACGTCCTGACTTTC
TRBV14	-	TRBJ2-1	TRBD2	CASSQLLRLAGSNEQFF	TGTGCCAGCAGCCAACTACTCAGACTAGCGGGATCAAATGAGCAGTTCTTC
TRBV27	many	TRBJ2-3	TRBD2	CASSLQHPSGRVDTQYF	TGTGCCAGCAGTTTGCAACATCCTAGCGGGAGGGTGGATACGCAGTATTTT
TRBV4-1	-	TRBJ2-7	TRBD2	CASSQDPGLASEQYF	TGCGCCAGCAGCCAAGACCCTGGACTAGCTTCCGAGCAGTACTTC
TRBV5-1	-	TRBJ2-1	-	CAISLGQQSYNEQFF	TGCGCCATCAGCTTGGGGCAGCAGTCCTACAATGAGCAGTTCTTC
TRBV28	-	TRBJ1-5	-	CASSLTRGPERPKHF	TGTGCCAGCAGTTTAACCCGGGGTCCGGAACGGCCCAAGCATTTT
TRBV20-1	many	TRBJ2-7	-	CSASGPNFSYEQYF	TGCAGTGCTAGTGGACCAAACTTCTCCTACGAGCAGTACTTC
TRBV28	many	TRBJ1-5	TRBD1	CASSWTGDYQPQHF	TGTGCCAGCAGTTGGACAGGGGATTATCAGCCCCAGCATTTT
TRBV28	-	TRBJ2-5	-	CASSSSGAGSTQETQYF	TGTGCCAGCAGTTCCAGTGGGGCAGGGAGTACCCAAGAGACCCAGTACTTC
TRBV12-3/TRBV12-4	few	TRBJ2-3	-	CASRRATTDTQYF	TGTGCCAGCCGGCGGGCAACAACAGATACGCAGTATTTT
TRBV19	few	TRBJ2-2	TRBD2	CASRTSGRDAGELFF	TGTGCCAGTAGAACTAGCGGGAGGGACGCCGGGGAGCTGTTTTTT
TRBV3-1	once	TRBJ1-2	-	CASSQTSSLGPTNYGYTF	TGTGCCAGCAGCCAAACTTCGTCTCTGGGCCCGACTAACTATGGCTACACCTTC
TRBV5-4	few	TRBJ1-1	-	CASSHVHTDMNTEAFF	TGTGCCAGCAGCCACGTACATACGGACATGAACACTGAAGCTTTCTTT
TRBV6-1	many	TRBJ2-3	-	CASSEGGVTQYF	TGTGCCAGCAGTGAAGGGGGAGTTACGCAGTATTTT
TRBV20-1	-	TRBJ2-1	-	CSARERGGAPQFF	TGCAGTGCTAGAGAGCGCGGGGGCGCCCCCCAGTTCTTC
TRBV14	-	TRBJ2-3	-	CASSQGTPPNTQYF	TGTGCCAGCAGCCAAGGGACTCCTCCCAATACGCAGTATTTT
TRBV12-3/TRBV12-4	-	TRBJ2-7	TRBD2	CASSLLLGTRGIRKQYF	TGTGCCAGCAGTTTATTGTTAGGGACTAGAGGAATACGCAAGCAGTACTTC
TRBV6-1	-	TRBJ1-5	-	CASRRGTGFLSNKPQHF	TGTGCCAGCAGAAGGGGAACAGGTTTTCTGAGCAATAAGCCCCAGCATTTT
TRBV28	-	TRBJ1-5	-	CASRNYRSQTQHF	TGTGCCAGCAGAAACTACAGGAGTCAGACCCAGCATTTT
TRBV28	few	TRBJ2-5	-	CASSPNYQETKYF	TGTGCCAGCAGTCCCAATTACCAAGAGACCAAGTACTTC
TRBV3-1	-	TRBJ2-4	TRBD2	CASSQILAGIELGIQYF	TGTGCCAGCAGCCAAATACTAGCGGGAATTGAATTGGGCATTCAGTACTTC
TRBV7-2	many	TRBJ2-7	-	CASSLWGSSYEQYF	TGTGCCAGCAGCTTATGGGGGAGCTCCTACGAGCAGTACTTC
TRBV6-1	many	TRBJ2-3	TRBD2	CASSAGTSGSYHTDTQYF	TGTGCCAGCAGTGCGGGGACTAGCGGGAGTTATCACACAGATACGCAGTATTTT
TRBV7-2	many	TRBJ2-1	-	CASSLSHNEQFF	TGTGCCAGCAGCTTAAGCCACAATGAGCAGTTCTTC
TRBV28	-	TRBJ2-6	-	CASRASGANFLTF	TGTGCCAGCAGGGCCTCTGGGGCCAACTTCCTGACTTTC
TRBV29-1	-	TRBJ1-1	-	CSARPGSEAFF	TGCAGCGCTCGTCCCGGCTCTGAAGCTTTCTTT
TRBV29-1	-	TRBJ2-1	-	CSVEANRDYEQFF	TGCAGCGTTGAAGCCAACAGGGATTATGAGCAGTTCTTC
TRBV7-2	few	TRBJ2-1	-	CASSSGPRGEQFF	TGTGCCAGCAGCTCCGGGCCTCGCGGGGAGCAGTTCTTC
TRBV7-2	many	TRBJ2-1	TRBD2	CASSSQTSFEQFF	TGTGCCAGCAGCTCCCAGACTAGCTTTGAGCAGTTCTTC
TRBV7-6	many	TRBJ2-1	-	CASSLGSSYNEQFF	TGTGCCAGCAGCTTAGGTAGCTCCTACAATGAGCAGTTCTTC
TRBV4-2	many	TRBJ2-1	-	CASSQDYDRSYNEQFF	TGTGCCAGCAGCCAAGATTATGACAGGTCATACAATGAGCAGTTCTTC
TRBV2	-	TRBJ2-5	-	CASSGRFDGTQYF	TGTGCCAGCAGTGGTCGCTTTGACGGGACCCAGTACTTC
TRBV7-2	many	TRBJ2-3	-	CASGKDGTDTQYF	TGTGCCAGTGGAAAGGACGGCACAGATACGCAGTATTTT
TRBV10-3	-	TRBJ2-5	TRBD1	CAISESSTGGEETQYF	TGTGCCATCAGTGAGTCGTCCACAGGGGGCGAAGAGACCCAGTACTTC
TRBV27	-	TRBJ2-7	TRBD1	CASSPPVRDSNREQYF	TGTGCCAGCTCACCACCGGTTCGGGACAGTAACCGCGAGCAGTACTTC
TRBV20-1	many	TRBJ2-1	TRBD1	CSVRDRVAYNEQFF	TGCAGTGTCCGGGACAGGGTGGCCTACAATGAGCAGTTCTTC
TRBV29-1	many	TRBJ1-1	-	CSVLLPGQTNTEAFF	TGCAGCGTTCTCCTCCCGGGACAAACGAACACTGAAGCTTTCTTT
TRBV27	many	TRBJ1-6	-	CASSNKAPQGRNSPLHF	TGTGCCAGCAGCAATAAAGCACCACAGGGCCGGAATTCACCCCTCCACTTT